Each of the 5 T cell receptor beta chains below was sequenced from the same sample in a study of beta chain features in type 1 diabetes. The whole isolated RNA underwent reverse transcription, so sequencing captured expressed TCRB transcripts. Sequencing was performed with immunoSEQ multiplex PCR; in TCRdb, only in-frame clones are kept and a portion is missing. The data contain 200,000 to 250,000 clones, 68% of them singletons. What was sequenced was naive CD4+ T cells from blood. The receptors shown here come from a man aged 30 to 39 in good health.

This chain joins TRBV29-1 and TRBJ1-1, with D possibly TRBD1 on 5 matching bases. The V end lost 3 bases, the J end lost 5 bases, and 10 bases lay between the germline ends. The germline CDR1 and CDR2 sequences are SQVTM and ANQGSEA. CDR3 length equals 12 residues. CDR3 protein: CSVESGGTEAFF. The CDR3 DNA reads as TGCAGCGTTGAGTCCGGGGGTACTGAAGCTTTCTTT.

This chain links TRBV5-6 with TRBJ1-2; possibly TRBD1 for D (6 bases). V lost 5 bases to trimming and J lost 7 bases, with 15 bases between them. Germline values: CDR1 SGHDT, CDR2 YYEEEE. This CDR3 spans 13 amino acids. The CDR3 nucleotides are TGTGCCAGCAGGCGCAGGGGATCGAGTGGCTACACCTTC. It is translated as CASRRRGSSGYTF.

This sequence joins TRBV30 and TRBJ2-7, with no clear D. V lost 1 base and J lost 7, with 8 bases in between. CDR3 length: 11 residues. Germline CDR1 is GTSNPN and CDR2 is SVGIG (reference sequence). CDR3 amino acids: CAWSGIWEQYF. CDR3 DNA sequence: TGTGCCTGGAGTGGGATCTGGGAGCAGTACTTC.

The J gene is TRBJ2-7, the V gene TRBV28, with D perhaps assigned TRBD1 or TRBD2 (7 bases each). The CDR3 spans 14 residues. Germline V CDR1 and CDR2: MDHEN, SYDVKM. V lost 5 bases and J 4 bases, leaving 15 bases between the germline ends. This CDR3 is CASSPPGGEYEQYF. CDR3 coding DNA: TGTGCCAGCAGTCCCCCAGGGGGGGAATACGAGCAGTACTTC. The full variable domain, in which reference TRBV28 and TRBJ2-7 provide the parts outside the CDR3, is DVKVTQSSRYLVKRTGEKVFLECVQDMDHENMFWYRQDPGLGLRLIYFSYDVKMKEKGDIPEGYSVSREKKERFSLILESASTNQTSMYLCASSPPGGEYEQYFGPGTRLTVT.

The CDR3 here is CASSVSLSSYEQYF. DNA of the CDR3: TGTGCCAGCAGCGTAAGTCTAAGTAGCTACGAGCAGTACTTC. The chain recombines TRBV9 with TRBJ2-7; D ambiguous. Germline assignment: CDR1 SGDLS and CDR2 YYNGEE. The CDR3 runs to 14 residues. Trimming pared 1 base from V and 3 bases from J, leaving 11 bases between.